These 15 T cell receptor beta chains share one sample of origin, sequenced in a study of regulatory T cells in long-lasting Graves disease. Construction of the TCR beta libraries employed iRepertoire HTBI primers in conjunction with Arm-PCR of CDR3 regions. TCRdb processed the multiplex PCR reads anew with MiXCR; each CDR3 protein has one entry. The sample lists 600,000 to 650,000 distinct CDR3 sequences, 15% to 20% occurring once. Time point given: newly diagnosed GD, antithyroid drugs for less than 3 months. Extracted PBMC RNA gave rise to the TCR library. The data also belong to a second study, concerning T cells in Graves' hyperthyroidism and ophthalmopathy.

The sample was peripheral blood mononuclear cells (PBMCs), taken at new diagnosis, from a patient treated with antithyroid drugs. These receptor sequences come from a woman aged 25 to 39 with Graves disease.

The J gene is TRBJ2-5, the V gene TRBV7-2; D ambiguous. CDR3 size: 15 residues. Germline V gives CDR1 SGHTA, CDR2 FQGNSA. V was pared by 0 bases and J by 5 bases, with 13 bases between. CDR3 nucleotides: TGTGCCAGCAGCTTAGCGCTCTTTAAAGGCGAGACCCAGTACTTC. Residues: CASSLALFKGETQYF.

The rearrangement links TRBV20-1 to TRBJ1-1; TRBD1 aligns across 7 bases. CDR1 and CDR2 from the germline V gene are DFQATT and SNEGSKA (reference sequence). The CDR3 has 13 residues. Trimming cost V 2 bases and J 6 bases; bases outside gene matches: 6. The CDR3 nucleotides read TGCAGTGCTAGAACAGGGGCCAATGCTGAAGCTTTCTTT. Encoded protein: CSARTGANAEAFF.

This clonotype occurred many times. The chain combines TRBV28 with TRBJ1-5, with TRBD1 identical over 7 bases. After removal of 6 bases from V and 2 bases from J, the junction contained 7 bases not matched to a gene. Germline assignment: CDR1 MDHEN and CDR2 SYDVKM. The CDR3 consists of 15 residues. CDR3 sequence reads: CASSLSTGGNQPQHF. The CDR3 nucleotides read TGTGCCAGCAGCCTCAGTACAGGGGGCAATCAGCCCCAGCATTTT.

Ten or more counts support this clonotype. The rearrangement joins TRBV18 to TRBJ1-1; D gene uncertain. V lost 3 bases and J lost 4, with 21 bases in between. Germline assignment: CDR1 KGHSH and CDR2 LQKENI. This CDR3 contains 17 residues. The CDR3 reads CASSPTIEGAWGTEAFF. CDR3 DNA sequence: TGTGCCAGCTCACCGACCATCGAGGGTGCCTGGGGCACTGAAGCTTTCTTT.

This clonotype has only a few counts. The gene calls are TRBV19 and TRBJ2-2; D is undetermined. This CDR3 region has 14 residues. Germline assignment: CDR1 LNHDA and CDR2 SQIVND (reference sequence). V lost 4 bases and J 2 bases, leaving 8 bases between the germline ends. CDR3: CASSRQLNTGELFF. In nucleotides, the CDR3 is TGTGCCAGTAGTAGGCAGCTTAACACCGGGGAGCTGTTTTTT.

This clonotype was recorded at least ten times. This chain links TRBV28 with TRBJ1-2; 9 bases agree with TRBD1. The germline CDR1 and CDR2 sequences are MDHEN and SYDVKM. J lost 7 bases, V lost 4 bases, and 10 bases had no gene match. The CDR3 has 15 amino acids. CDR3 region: CASSSAHRGLGGYTF. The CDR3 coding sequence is TGTGCCAGCAGTTCCGCTCACAGGGGGCTGGGTGGCTACACCTTC.

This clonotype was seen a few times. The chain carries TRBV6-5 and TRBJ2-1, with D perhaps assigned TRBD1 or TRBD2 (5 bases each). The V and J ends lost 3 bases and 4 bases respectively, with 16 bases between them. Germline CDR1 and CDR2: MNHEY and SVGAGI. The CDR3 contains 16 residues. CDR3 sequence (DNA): TGTGCCAGCAGTTATTTCGGGACCAAAGAATACAATGAGCAGTTCTTC. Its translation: CASSYFGTKEYNEQFF.

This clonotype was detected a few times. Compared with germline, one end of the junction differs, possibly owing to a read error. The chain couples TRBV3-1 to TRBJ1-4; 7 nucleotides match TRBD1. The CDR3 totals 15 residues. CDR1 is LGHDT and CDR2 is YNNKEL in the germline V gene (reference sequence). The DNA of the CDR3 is TGTGCCAGCGGCCAACTGACAGGGATAAATGAAAAACTGTTTTTT. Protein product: CASGQLTGINEKLFF.

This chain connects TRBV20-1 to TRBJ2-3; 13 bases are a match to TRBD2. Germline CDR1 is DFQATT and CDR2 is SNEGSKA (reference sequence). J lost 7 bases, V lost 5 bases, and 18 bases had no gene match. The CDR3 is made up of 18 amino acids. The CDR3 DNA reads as TGCAGTGCTTCTGGACCTACAGGGGGACTAGCGGGACGCTATACGCAGTATTTT. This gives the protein CSASGPTGGLAGRYTQYF.

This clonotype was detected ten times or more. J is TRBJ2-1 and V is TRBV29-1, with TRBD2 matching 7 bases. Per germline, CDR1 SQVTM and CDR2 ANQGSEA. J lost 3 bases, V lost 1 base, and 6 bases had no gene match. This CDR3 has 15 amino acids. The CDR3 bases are TGCAGCGTTGAAGGCGGCGGGAGAAACTACAATGAGCAGTTCTTC. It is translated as CSVEGGGRNYNEQFF.

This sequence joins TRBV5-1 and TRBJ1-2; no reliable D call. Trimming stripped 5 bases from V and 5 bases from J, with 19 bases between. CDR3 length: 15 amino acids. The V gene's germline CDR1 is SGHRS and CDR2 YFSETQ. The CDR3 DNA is TGCGCCAGCAGAGAGCTCCGGGAGACGGTATATGGCTACACCTTC. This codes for CASRELRETVYGYTF.

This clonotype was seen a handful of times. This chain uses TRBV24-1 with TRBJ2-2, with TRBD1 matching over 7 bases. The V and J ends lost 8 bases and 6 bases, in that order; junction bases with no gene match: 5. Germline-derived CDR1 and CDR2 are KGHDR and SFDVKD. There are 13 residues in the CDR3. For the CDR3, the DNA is TGTGCCACCACCGGACAGGTGCCCGGGGAGCTGTTTTTT. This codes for CATTGQVPGELFF.

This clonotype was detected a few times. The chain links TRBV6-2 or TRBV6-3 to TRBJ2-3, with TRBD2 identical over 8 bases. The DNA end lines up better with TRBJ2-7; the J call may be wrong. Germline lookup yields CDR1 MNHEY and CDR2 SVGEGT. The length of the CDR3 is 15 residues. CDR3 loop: CATKLAVDSSYEQYF. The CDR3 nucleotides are TGTGCCACCAAACTAGCGGTCGATAGCTCCTACGAGCAGTACTTC.

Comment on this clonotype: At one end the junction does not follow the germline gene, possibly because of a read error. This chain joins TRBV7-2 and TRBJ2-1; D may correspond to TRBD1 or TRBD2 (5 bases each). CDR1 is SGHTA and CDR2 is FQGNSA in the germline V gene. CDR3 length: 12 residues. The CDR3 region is CASGLAQGPQFF. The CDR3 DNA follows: TGTGCCAGCGGCTTAGCGCAGGGACCGCAGTTCTTC.

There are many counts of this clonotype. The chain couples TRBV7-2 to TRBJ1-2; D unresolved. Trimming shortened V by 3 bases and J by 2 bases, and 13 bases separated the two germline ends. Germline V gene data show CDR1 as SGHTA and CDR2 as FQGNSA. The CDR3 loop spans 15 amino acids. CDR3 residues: CASSFPPELNYGYTF. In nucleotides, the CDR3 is TGTGCCAGCAGCTTCCCCCCGGAGCTCAACTATGGCTACACCTTC.